This paragraph covers one T cell receptor beta chain sequence. This clonotype was counted a few times. Its antigen specificity is not known. No much larger clone exists at a distance of one base, and base qualities are not known. This specimen's time point label, per the study, means: newly diagnosed GD, antithyroid drugs for less than 3 months. RNA was extracted from PBMCs in TRIzol for both TCR sequencing and RNA sequencing. Graves' disease was diagnosed according to American Thyroid Association guidelines. Patients were recruited from an endocrinology department in Xi'an, China. Each patient gave about 10 milliliters of peripheral blood, collected in an EDTA anticoagulant tube. Ficoll Paque Plus density gradient separation was used to isolate PBMCs, and no further T cell sorting was performed. RNA quality was checked with an Agilent 2100 Bioanalyzer and agarose gel, and concentration with a NanoDrop 2000.

This sample is drawn from a study of regulatory T cells in long-lasting Graves disease (dated by TCRdb to the early 2020s). For the wider study: Antithyroid drugs had been taken for less than 3 months by newly diagnosed Graves' disease patients. This study used TCR sequencing and RNA sequencing of peripheral blood to compare persistent Graves' disease patients against newly diagnosed Graves' disease patients. The study was conducted in China and was registered as a clinical trial. A total of about 35 samples underwent TCR sequencing, from roughly 13 patients with persistent Graves' disease and about 20 patients with newly diagnosed Graves' disease. Study-level results and caveats: Only the TCR beta chain was sequenced and analyzed. Persistent Graves' disease patients showed lower TCR Shannon entropy and fewer highly expanded clones than newly diagnosed patients, suggesting clonal expansion. TRBV28, TRBJ1-2 and TRBJ2-5 were preferentially used in persistent disease, while TRBV20-1 and TRBJ2-1 were favored in newly diagnosed disease. As a limitation, the authors acknowledged that the small sample size may reduce accuracy. The study examined only peripheral blood because the primary lesion, thyroid tissue, could not be accessed. More public clonotypes were shared among persistent patients (roughly 2,700) than among newly diagnosed patients (approximately 930).

Receptor amplification or capture employed multiplex PCR. The reads were generated on an Illumina HiSeq 4000. TCR beta libraries were built with iRepertoire HTBI primers and Arm-PCR amplification of CDR3 regions. Before sequencing, the PCR products underwent gel purification. The source study handled its data this way. Gene usage analysis of CDR3 amino acid clonotypes used the approximately 62 TRBV and about 14 TRBJ segments found across samples. COPE and FqMerger were used to merge the filtered high-quality paired reads into contigs. BLAST was used to align contigs to IMGT TRBV, TRBD and TRBJ reference genes, and CDR3 was defined according to IMGT. Any clonotype with a frequency above 0.1% was counted as a highly expanded clone. Shannon entropy served as the measure of repertoire diversity, while the Gini coefficient captured V-J evenness. Clonotypes shared by more than one individual were considered public. TCRdb itself trimmed the public reads at Q25 with fastp, ran MiXCR and retained productive beta chains. One record per CDR3 amino acid sequence lists the most common genes and DNA. These V and J calls derive from TCRdb rather than the authors' analysis. Counted in this sample were about 610,000 distinct CDR3 sequences; about 16% of them appeared once. The top ten clones comprise 9.5% to 15% of the sample.

Unmatched junction bases come to 12, with V trimmed by 8 bases and J by 1 base. Reading from cysteine to phenylalanine, the CDR3 counts 17 amino acids. The kept DNA is CDR3 alone, 51 bases in frame from the first base. CDR1 is given as SNHLY and CDR2 as FYNNEI, both from the germline V gene. These same data were also listed under a study on T cells in Graves' hyperthyroidism and ophthalmopathy. Taken from the second paper: Graves' hyperthyroidism was defined as stable when no progression to ophthalmopathy occurred over 18 months of follow-up. Hyperthyroidism patients were aged 18 to 65 years and newly diagnosed, with disease duration of less than 2 months. Patients with uncontrolled infections, other autoimmune diseases, pregnancy or lactation were excluded. Diagnoses were based on clinical symptoms, serum thyroxine and TRAb, thyroid ultrasound and orbital computed tomography. For the first round of RT-PCR on the TCR CDR3, the HTBI primer set was used together with the Qiagen OneStep RT-PCR kit. Most expanded thyroid clonotypes (frequency above 0.001) were also detected in blood, a finding suggesting that blood repertoires may reflect thyroid immune responses. In cross-validation, a model built on a 13 V-J signature told ophthalmopathy apart from stable hyperthyroidism with 87.88% sensitivity and about 81% specificity, and in testing the same model reached 80%/75%. During validation, the model predicted progression to ophthalmopathy a median of around six months ahead of onset, with roughly 65% sensitivity and 72.22% specificity. To identify distinguishing TCR V-J signatures, a discovery cohort of 95 to 100 patients was used, comprising 40 to 45 with Graves' ophthalmopathy and around 57 with stable Graves' hyperthyroidism. Whether ophthalmopathy could be predicted prospectively was tested in an independent validation cohort made up of roughly 19 hyperthyroidism patients plus 17 patients who later progressed to ophthalmopathy. For training and testing, the roughly 100 patients in the discovery cohort were randomly divided in a 7:3 ratio. Thyroid tissue and blood T-cell repertoires from six Graves' hyperthyroidism patients were also compared in the study. After blood sampling, hyperthyroidism patients were treated with methimazole at a starting dose of 30 mg daily, and ophthalmopathy patients were treated with high-dose intravenous methylprednisolone. The libraries were constructed in a second round of multiplex PCR and then size-selected and purified. Paired-end sequencing of the libraries was performed with 100 bp reads on an Illumina HiSeq2000. SOAPnuke was used to process the raw data, removing reads that contained adapters or uncalled bases, had a mean Phred below 15, or lacked an exact match to the constant primer or identifier. High-quality paired reads were merged using COPE v1.2.5, and each unique nucleotide sequence was defined as a clonotype. Clonotypes were aligned to IMGT TRBV, TRBD and TRBJ reference segments using MiTCR v1.1. The analysis was restricted to V-J combinations with a frequency above 0.0001, which together covered 99% to 99.2% of the repertoires. A TCS score was defined as the ratio between F50 (clonal expansion) and ExV (chaos), using BLOSUM62-based TCRdist between CDR3 peptides within each V-J. Welch's t-statistics and random forest reduced fewer than 550 V-J features to 13, which were used in a naive Bayes classifier (R e1071). No statistical method was used to set the sample size in advance, and investigators knew the group allocation. According to the paper, TCR Vbeta CDR3 sequencing was carried out on over 130 peripheral blood samples, which came from approximately 41 ophthalmopathy, roughly 75 hyperthyroidism and roughly 17 progressor patients.

The source was peripheral blood mononuclear cells (PBMCs), collected at new diagnosis, from a patient treated with antithyroid drugs. The sequence derives from a man between 18 and 29 years old with Graves disease. Donor details come from another sample of the same person, matched by shared clones. The rearrangement combines TRBV2 with TRBJ2-3; TRBD2 aligns with 10 central bases. The nucleotide sequence reads TGTGCCAGCCATTCCCCCCTCGGACTAGCGGGCACAGATACGCAGTATTTT. This is translated as CASHSPLGLAGTDTQYF.